This T cell receptor (beta chain) was sequenced during a study of blood T cell repertoires in COVID-19. The overall study: COVID-19 samples from acute and convalescent phases originated in the United States, Italy and Spain. Nucleic acid was either cDNA or gDNA, and it came from T cells, B-cell-depleted T cells, or PBMCs.

Data came from immunoSEQ multiplex PCR; TCRdb stores just in-frame clones and leaves some out. The repertoire holds hundreds of thousands of clones, with roughly 87% as singletons. CDR3 length: 16 amino acids. The V and J ends lost 0 bases and 1 base respectively, with 12 bases between them. The germline CDR1 and CDR2 sequences are WNHNN and SYGVQD (reference sequence). V gene TRBV10-1 combines with J gene TRBJ2-5; maybe TRBD1 (5 bases). This clonotype originated in a woman younger than 45 who had recovered from COVID-19. Sequenced input: PBMCs or T cells enriched from blood (not recorded which). The CDR3 loop is CASSESGRAAQETQYF. DNA of the CDR3: TGCGCCAGCAGTGAGTCGGGCAGGGCCGCCCAAGAGACCCAGTACTTC.